The sequence of this T cell receptor (beta chain) was determined in a study of T cells in localized non-small cell lung cancer. Points from the study as a whole: Sequence data derive from only one tumor region, so heterogeneity remains possible. Clonality of T cells reached its maximum in uninvolved adjacent lung, surpassing tumor.

A note on this clone: The target antigen is unknown.

Clones were read by immunoSEQ multiplex PCR, and TCRdb kept only the in-frame ones, dropping some. The table records some 15,000 clones, roughly four fifths of them present only once. This receptor was obtained from a male donor older than 55 with stage I lung adenocarcinoma. The sample here was peripheral blood, taken before any cancer treatment.

The CDR3 sequence is CASSLGATAGYF. The CDR3 coding sequence is TGTGCCAGCAGCTTAGGGGCCACCGCGGGGTACTTC. This sequence joins TRBV7-2 and TRBJ2-7; TRBD2 might be the D (5 bases). V was shortened by 1 base and J by 12 bases, with 13 bases between the two germline ends. The CDR3 sequence is 12 residues long. Germline V CDR1 and CDR2: SGHTA, FQGNSA.